This is a list of T cell receptor beta chains from one sample in a study of T cell responses to AZD1222 COVID-19 vaccine. Repertoires were generated with immunoSEQ multiplex PCR, while TCRdb's copy carries only in-frame clones and drops some. Found here are roughly 110,000 clones, roughly nine tenths of them singletons; the top ten hold 4.8%. This material consisted of peripheral blood, taken 28 days after the second AZD1222 dose. Receptors were obtained from an adult who received the AZD1222 COVID-19 vaccine. Each CDR3 is given with its conserved first and last residue. Fields, in order: clone size, J gene, V gene, D gene, CDR3 DNA, CDR3 protein. D genes are given only for firm matches. Some rows have no size entry. The others give once, few or many, or a class for an expanded clone.

.	TRBJ2-7	TRBV7-9	.	TGTGCCAGCAGCTTAGCTACAGCGGACGAGCAGTACTTC	CASSLATADEQYF
.	TRBJ1-3	TRBV3-1/TRBV3-2	TRBD1	TGTGCCAGCAGCCCCTTAATAGGACAGGGGGCTGGAAACACCATATATTTT	CASSPLIGQGAGNTIYF
once	TRBJ2-7	TRBV18	.	TGTGCCAGCTCACCCCCGGGACACCTCTCCTACGAGCAGTACTTC	CASSPPGHLSYEQYF
.	TRBJ1-4	TRBV9	.	TGTGCCAGCAGGAGGGGGGATGGTGAAAAACTGTTTTTT	CASRRGDGEKLFF
.	TRBJ2-7	TRBV2	.	TGTGCCAGCAGTGAAAGGGGGACACAGTACGAGCAGTACTTC	CASSERGTQYEQYF
.	TRBJ2-2	TRBV19	.	TGTGCCAGCAGGGTGAACACCGGGGAGCTGTTTTTT	CASRVNTGELFF
.	TRBJ1-1	TRBV18	TRBD1	TGTGCCAGCTCACCAGTGGGACAGAGGAACACTGAAGCTTTCTTT	CASSPVGQRNTEAFF
.	TRBJ2-7	TRBV7-2	.	TGTGCCAGCAGCCCCGATGGGACGGCCGCTTACGAGCAGTACTTC	CASSPDGTAAYEQYF
.	TRBJ1-1	TRBV2	.	TGTGCCAGGGGCCTCGACAGTGAAGCTTTCTTT	CARGLDSEAFF
.	TRBJ2-5	TRBV19	.	TGTGCCAGTAGCCGACAGATGCAAGAGACCCAGTACTTC	CASSRQMQETQYF
few	TRBJ1-1	TRBV13	.	TGTGCCAGCAGCCCCCGGGGGGGGGAGACGAAAGCTTTCTTT	CASSPRGGETKAFF
.	TRBJ1-5	TRBV15	.	TGTGCCACCAGCTCGCGGACCGGCAATCAGCCCCAGCATTTT	CATSSRTGNQPQHF
.	TRBJ1-5	TRBV2	TRBD1	TGTGCCAGCAAGGTCGGGACAGGGCGGGACCAGCCCCAGCATTTT	CASKVGTGRDQPQHF
.	TRBJ1-2	TRBV5-8	.	TGTGCCAGCAGCGGTCATACGGGGGGCTATGGCTACACCTTC	CASSGHTGGYGYTF
.	TRBJ1-2	TRBV11-2	.	TGTGCCAGCAGCTTCGGCCGCCGGCAACCCTATGGCTACACCTTC	CASSFGRRQPYGYTF
.	TRBJ1-1	TRBV13	.	TGTGCCAGCAGCTTACGCAGGGGCCCCATGAACACTGAAGCTTTCTTT	CASSLRRGPMNTEAFF
few	TRBJ1-1	TRBV3-1/TRBV3-2	TRBD1	TGTGCCAGCAGCCAAGACAGGGGGGTCGCTTTCTTT	CASSQDRGVAFF
.	TRBJ1-1	TRBV7-2	.	TGTGCCAGCAGCTTACGCCCGGGAAACACTGAAGCTTTCTTT	CASSLRPGNTEAFF
.	TRBJ2-5	TRBV19	.	TGTGCCAGTAGTATACAGGGAATGGCAGAGACCCAGTACTTC	CASSIQGMAETQYF
.	TRBJ2-2	TRBV18	.	TGTGCCAGCTCACCACCGGGCAGGGAAGACACCGGGGAGCTGTTTTTT	CASSPPGREDTGELFF
.	TRBJ1-1	TRBV10-2	TRBD1	TGCGCCAGCAAAAAGGGGGCAAACACTGAAGCTTTCTTT	CASKKGANTEAFF
.	TRBJ1-5	TRBV19	.	TGTGCCAGTAGTAATTCAGGGGTGTTGGAGCCCCAGCATTTT	CASSNSGVLEPQHF
.	TRBJ1-2	TRBV4-1	TRBD1	TGCGCCAGCAGCCAAGTGGGACAGGGGAGCTATGGCTACACCTTC	CASSQVGQGSYGYTF
.	TRBJ1-5	TRBV5-1	.	TGCGCCAGCAGCCCGGACGGGGTGAGTCAGCCCCAGCATTTT	CASSPDGVSQPQHF
.	TRBJ1-1	TRBV3-1/TRBV3-2	TRBD1	TGTGCCAGCAGCCCTGGGACAGGTGATATGAACACTGAAGCTTTCTTT	CASSPGTGDMNTEAFF
.	TRBJ1-3	TRBV6-1	.	TGTGCCAGCAGTGAGACCTCGGGACACGAAATAAACACCATATATTTT	CASSETSGHEINTIYF
.	TRBJ1-1	TRBV19	.	TGTGCCAGCAGGGAGGATAGGACTGAAGCTTTCTTT	CASREDRTEAFF
.	TRBJ1-4	TRBV2	TRBD1	TGTGCCAGCCTAAAACAGGGGGCGTATGAAAAACTGTTTTTT	CASLKQGAYEKLFF
.	TRBJ1-4	TRBV19	.	TGTGCCAGTAGTATGTTCGGCAGGGGAGAGGCAGAAAAACTGTTTTTT	CASSMFGRGEAEKLFF
.	TRBJ2-7	TRBV27	.	TGTGCCAGCAGTGTCTCGGGGGGCAGGTACGAGCAGTACTTC	CASSVSGGRYEQYF
.	TRBJ2-3	TRBV7-3	TRBD2	TGTGCCAGCAGCCCAGGGACTAGCGGGCCCACAGATACGCAGTATTTT	CASSPGTSGPTDTQYF
.	TRBJ1-1	TRBV3-1/TRBV3-2	TRBD1	TGTGCCAGCCGGACAGGGTCGAACACTGAAGCTTTCTTT	CASRTGSNTEAFF
few	TRBJ1-2	TRBV20-1	.	TGCAGTGCTAGTAGTTCGTCGAGATACTATGGCTACACCTTC	CSASSSSRYYGYTF
.	TRBJ2-7	TRBV5-6	.	TGTGCCAGCAGGAGACCAGGAGCAGGGATCTACGAGCAGTACTTC	CASRRPGAGIYEQYF
.	TRBJ2-1	TRBV6-5	.	TGTGCCAGCAGTTGGCCTGGCGGTGAGCAGTTCTTC	CASSWPGGEQFF
.	TRBJ2-1	TRBV6-5	TRBD1	TGTGCCAGCATGGCGACAGGGGTCTACAATGAGCAGTTCTTC	CASMATGVYNEQFF
.	TRBJ1-4	TRBV18	TRBD1	TGTGCCAGCTCACCTCGTGCAGGGGGGTTCGAAAAACTGTTTTTT	CASSPRAGGFEKLFF
.	TRBJ1-2	TRBV4-1	.	TGCGCCAGCAGCCAAGATTGGGCCTCATACTATGGCTACACCTTC	CASSQDWASYYGYTF
.	TRBJ1-1	TRBV9	TRBD1	TGTGCCAGCAGCGCCGGACAGGGAGAGAACACTGAAGCTTTCTTT	CASSAGQGENTEAFF
.	TRBJ2-3	TRBV14	TRBD2	TGTGCCAGCAGCCTTAGAGCGGGGACAGATACGCAGTATTTT	CASSLRAGTDTQYF
few	TRBJ1-5	TRBV3-1/TRBV3-2	.	TGTGCCAGCAGCCAAGGACAGACTGGGGGGCCCCAGCATTTT	CASSQGQTGGPQHF
.	TRBJ1-2	TRBV5-4	TRBD1	TGTGCCAGCAGCTTGGACGGGACAGGTTCTAACTATGGCTACACCTTC	CASSLDGTGSNYGYTF
.	TRBJ1-5	TRBV10-2	TRBD1	TGCGCCAGCAGACAGGGGATTGGCCAGCCCCAGCATTTT	CASRQGIGQPQHF
once	TRBJ2-7	TRBV13	.	TGTGCCAGCAGCGCGGGACGGAACTACTACGAGCAGTACTTC	CASSAGRNYYEQYF
few	TRBJ2-7	TRBV4-2	.	TGTGCCAGCAGCCAAGATCAAACCGAGCAGTACTTC	CASSQDQTEQYF
.	TRBJ2-5	TRBV3-1/TRBV3-2	.	TGTGCCAGCAGTCAGACCCCTGGGGGGCTGGAGACCCAGTACTTC	CASSQTPGGLETQYF
.	TRBJ2-7	TRBV10-1	TRBD1	TGCGCCAGGCGGACAGGGGGCCCGTACGAGCAGTACTTC	CARRTGGPYEQYF
.	TRBJ1-2	TRBV6-5	TRBD1	TGTGCCAGCAATCTACAGGGGGCGCGTGGCTACACCTTC	CASNLQGARGYTF
.	TRBJ1-2	TRBV6-5	TRBD1	TGTGCCAGCAGTTACAGGGACAGATCTAACTATGGCTACACCTTC	CASSYRDRSNYGYTF
.	TRBJ1-2	TRBV4-3	.	TGCGCCAGCAGCCAAGAAAGACACCATGGCTACACCTTC	CASSQERHHGYTF
.	TRBJ1-4	TRBV7-2	.	TGTGCCAGCAGCTTAGTGGGGAGGCACGACAGACGAAATGAAAAACTGTTTTTT	CASSLVGRHDRRNEKLFF
.	TRBJ2-7	TRBV5-1	.	TGCGCCAGCAGCTTGGCCCTGGGAACCTACGAGCAGTACTTC	CASSLALGTYEQYF
.	TRBJ2-7	TRBV12-1	.	TGTGCCAGCAGCTCGCCCGGGACAGGGGGGTCCTACGAGCAGTACTTC	CASSSPGTGGSYEQYF
.	TRBJ2-7	TRBV7-9	TRBD2	TGTGCCAGCAGCTTGGGAGCGGGGGCCTACGAGCAGTACTTC	CASSLGAGAYEQYF
.	TRBJ2-6	TRBV2	.	TGTGCCAGCACCCCCAGGGTGACTGGGGCCAACGTCCTGACTTTC	CASTPRVTGANVLTF
.	TRBJ1-2	TRBV2	TRBD1	TGTGCCAGCCTCCTCGAGGTCGGGACAGATGGCTACACCTTC	CASLLEVGTDGYTF
.	TRBJ2-5	TRBV7-8	.	TGTGCCAGCAGCTTAGATAGCGGAGGGAGTAGAGAGACCCAGTACTTC	CASSLDSGGSRETQYF